These 13 T cell receptor beta chains share one sample of origin, sequenced in a study of chemoradiotherapy in HPV16-positive cancers. The method was immunoSEQ multiplex PCR; TCRdb's version includes in-frame clones alone and lacks a portion of them. The table includes tens of thousands of clones, around 83% detected once. Source: blood, taken from a patient who underwent chemoradiotherapy. All receptors derive from a human donor with HPV-associated anogenital cancer.

The rearrangement joins TRBV6-5 to TRBJ2-2; the match to TRBD1 covers 10 bases. Germline V CDR1 and CDR2: MNHEY, SVGAGI. V shed 4 bases and J 3 bases; nucleotides not matched to a gene: 5. The CDR3 runs 16 residues. This CDR3 reads CASSSTTGGDTGELFF. CDR3 sequence (DNA): TGTGCCAGCAGTTCGACGACAGGGGGCGACACCGGGGAGCTGTTTTTT.

V and J are TRBV6-1 and TRBJ1-1, with D unresolved. Germline lookup yields CDR1 MNHNS and CDR2 SASEGT. CDR3 length equals 13 residues. The V and J ends lost 1 base and 6 bases respectively, with 9 bases between them. The CDR3 DNA follows: TGTGCCAGCAGTGAAGTGAAGACGGCTGAAGCTTTCTTT. Translation gives CASSEVKTAEAFF.

CDR3 protein: CASSPRTSFLETQYF. CDR3 DNA: TGTGCCAGCAGCCCAAGGACTAGCTTTCTCGAGACCCAGTACTTC. The genes are TRBV7-6 and TRBJ2-5, with 8 bases fitting TRBD2. The trim removed 5 bases at V and 5 bases at J, leaving 10 bases unmatched. The CDR3 runs to 15 residues. Germline CDR1 is SGHVS and CDR2 is FNYEAQ.

The gene calls are TRBV27 and TRBJ2-7; either TRBD1 or TRBD2 may supply D (5 bases each). Trimming removed 4 bases at V and 0 bases at J, with 19 bases between. The CDR3 spans 17 residues. CDR1 and CDR2 from the germline V gene are MNHEY and SMNVEV (reference sequence). The CDR3 DNA is TGTGCCAGCAGTTGGGACCACCGGGTAGCAGCCTCCTACGAGCAGTACTTC. Its protein is CASSWDHRVAASYEQYF.

This chain links TRBV7-2 with TRBJ1-6; weak D call: TRBD1 (5 bases). The CDR3 has 12 residues. The germline V gene encodes CDR1 SGHTA and CDR2 FQGNSA. Trimming took off 2 bases at V and 9 bases at J, with 5 bases between the two ends. The CDR3 sequence: CASSLQGSPLHF. The CDR3 DNA follows: TGTGCCAGCAGCTTACAGGGTTCACCCCTCCACTTT.

The J gene is TRBJ1-1, the V gene TRBV7-2; a weak D match, TRBD1 (6 bases). Germline V lookup: CDR1 SGHTA, CDR2 FQGNSA. V gave up 0 bases and J gave up 11 bases, with 13 bases separating them. The CDR3 extends over 13 amino acids. CDR3 nucleotides: TGTGCCAGCAGCTTAGCGGGGGGCGGGGAGGCTTTCTTT. Translating gives CASSLAGGGEAFF.

This chain connects TRBV19 to TRBJ2-3; either TRBD1 or TRBD2 may supply D (5 bases each). V dropped 5 bases and J dropped 5 bases, with 14 bases sitting between them. Germline V gene sequence: CDR1 LNHDA, CDR2 SQIVND (reference sequence). There are 14 residues in the CDR3. In nucleotides, the CDR3 is TGTGCCAGTAGTGCCGGGGCCGTAAGAGATACGCAGTATTTT. Its protein product is CASSAGAVRDTQYF. The variable domain in full, completed from reference TRBV19 and TRBJ2-3, reads DGGITQSPKYLFRKEGQNVTLSCEQNLNHDAMYWYRQDPGQGLRLIYYSQIVNDFQKGDIAEGYSVSREKKESFPLTVTSAQKNPTAFYLCASSAGAVRDTQYFGPGTRLTVL.

This chain uses TRBV5-6 with TRBJ1-5, with D hard to call. V lost 2 bases to trimming and J lost 7 bases, with 16 bases between them. The CDR3 sequence is 15 residues long. Germline-derived CDR1 and CDR2 are SGHDT and YYEEEE. CDR3 residues: CASSFGGDGTQPQHF. The DNA for the CDR3 is TGTGCCAGCAGCTTTGGTGGTGACGGAACCCAGCCCCAGCATTTT.

V usage is TRBV11-2 and J usage is TRBJ2-2, with TRBD2 identical over 8 bases. The V gene end was trimmed by 5 bases and the J gene end by 4 bases; junction bases not matched to a gene: 9. The CDR3 runs to 16 residues. The germline V gene encodes CDR1 SGHAT and CDR2 FQNNGV. CDR3 sequence (DNA): TGTGCCAGCAGCCCCCGGACCGGGGGGGCCACCGGGGAGCTGTTTTTT. Encoded protein: CASSPRTGGATGELFF.

The genes are TRBV14 and TRBJ1-3; no clear D gene. This CDR3 spans 15 amino acids. Trimming removed 1 base at V and 0 bases at J, with 7 bases between. CDR1 and CDR2 from the germline V gene are SGHDN and FVKESK. CDR3 loop: CASSQGTSSGNTIYF. As DNA, the CDR3 is TGTGCCAGCAGCCAAGGGACCTCCTCTGGAAACACCATATATTTT.

This chain uses TRBV5-1 with TRBJ1-1; 10 nucleotides line up with TRBD1. Germline values: CDR1 SGHRS, CDR2 YFSETQ. The CDR3 contains 15 residues. The ends lost 0 bases at V and 8 bases at J; junction bases unmatched: 7. CDR3 amino acids: CASSLEGGTGVEAFF. The CDR3 DNA is TGCGCCAGCAGCTTGGAGGGAGGGACAGGGGTAGAAGCTTTCTTT.

This clone was recorded a few times. This chain joins TRBV11-2 and TRBJ1-2; D ambiguous. The germline CDR1 and CDR2 sequences are SGHAT and FQNNGV. This CDR3 region has 11 residues. Trimming pared 3 bases from V and 8 bases from J, leaving 7 bases between. The CDR3 coding sequence is TGTGCCAGCAGCTTTAGGGAAGGCTACACCTTC. Translated, it gives CASSFREGYTF.

The chain combines TRBV2 with TRBJ1-5; D is unresolved. This CDR3 contains 16 residues. From germline, CDR1 is SNHLY and CDR2 FYNNEI. The V end lost 3 bases, the J end lost 4 bases, and 16 bases lay between the germline ends. The CDR3 DNA is TGTGCCAGCAGTGAGAGCCGGGCAGGTCCAAATCAGCCCCAGCATTTT. It is translated as CASSESRAGPNQPQHF.